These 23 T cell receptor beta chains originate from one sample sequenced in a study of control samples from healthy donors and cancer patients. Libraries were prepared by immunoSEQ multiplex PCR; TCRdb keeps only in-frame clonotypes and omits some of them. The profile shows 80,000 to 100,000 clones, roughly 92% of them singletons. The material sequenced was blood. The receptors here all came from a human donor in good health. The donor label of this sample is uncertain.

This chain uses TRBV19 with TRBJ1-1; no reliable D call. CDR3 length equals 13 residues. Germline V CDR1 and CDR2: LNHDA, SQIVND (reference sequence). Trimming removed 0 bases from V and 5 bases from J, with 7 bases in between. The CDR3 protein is CASSIERKTEAFF. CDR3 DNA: TGTGCCAGTAGTATAGAAAGGAAGACTGAAGCTTTCTTT.

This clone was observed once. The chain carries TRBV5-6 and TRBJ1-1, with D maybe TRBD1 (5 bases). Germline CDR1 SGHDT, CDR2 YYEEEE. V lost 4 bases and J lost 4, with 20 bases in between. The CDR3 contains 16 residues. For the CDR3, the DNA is TGTGCCAGCAGCCCCCTTGATCGGGGCTTGGCCACTGAAGCTTTCTTT. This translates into CASSPLDRGLATEAFF.

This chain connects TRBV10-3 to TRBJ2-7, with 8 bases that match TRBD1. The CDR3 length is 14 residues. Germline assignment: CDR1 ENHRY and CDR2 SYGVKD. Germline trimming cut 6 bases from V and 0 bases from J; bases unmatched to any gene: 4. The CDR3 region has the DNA TGTGCCATCAGAGGACAGGGAACCTCCTACGAGCAGTACTTC. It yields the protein CAIRGQGTSYEQYF.

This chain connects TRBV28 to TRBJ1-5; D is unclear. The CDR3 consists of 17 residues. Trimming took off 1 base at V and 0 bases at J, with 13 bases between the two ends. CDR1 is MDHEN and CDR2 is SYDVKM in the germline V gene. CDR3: CASSLSVRHNSNQPQHF. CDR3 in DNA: TGTGCCAGCAGTTTATCCGTACGGCATAATAGCAATCAGCCCCAGCATTTT.

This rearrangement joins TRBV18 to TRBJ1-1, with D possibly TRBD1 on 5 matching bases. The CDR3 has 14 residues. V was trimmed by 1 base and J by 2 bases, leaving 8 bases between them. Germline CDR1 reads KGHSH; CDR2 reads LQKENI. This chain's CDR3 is CASSPLGTNTEAFF. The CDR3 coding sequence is TGTGCCAGCTCACCACTGGGGACCAACACTGAAGCTTTCTTT.

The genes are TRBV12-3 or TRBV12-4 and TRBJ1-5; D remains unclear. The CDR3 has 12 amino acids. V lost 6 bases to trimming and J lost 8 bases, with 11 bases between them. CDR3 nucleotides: TGTGCCAGCAGGTTTACCGGAGAGCCCCAGCATTTT. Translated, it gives CASRFTGEPQHF.

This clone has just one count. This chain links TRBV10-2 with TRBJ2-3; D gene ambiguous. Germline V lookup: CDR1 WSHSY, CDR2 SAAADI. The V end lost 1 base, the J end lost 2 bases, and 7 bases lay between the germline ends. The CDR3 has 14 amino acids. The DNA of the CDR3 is TGCGCCAGCAGTGAGTACATAGTCACAGATACGCAGTATTTT. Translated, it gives CASSEYIVTDTQYF.

CDR3 DNA: TGTGCCACCTATCAGGGCTCGGGCGAAAACACCATATATTTT. Its protein product is CATYQGSGENTIYF. This sequence joins TRBV19 and TRBJ1-3; D possibly corresponds to TRBD1 (5 bases). This CDR3 is built from 14 residues. V lost 10 bases to trimming and J lost 6 bases, with 19 bases between them. In germline, CDR1 is LNHDA, CDR2 SQIVND (reference sequence).

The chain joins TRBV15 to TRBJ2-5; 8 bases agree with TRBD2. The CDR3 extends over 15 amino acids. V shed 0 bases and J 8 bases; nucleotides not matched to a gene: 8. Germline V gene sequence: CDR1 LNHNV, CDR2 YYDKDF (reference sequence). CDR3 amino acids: CATSRDRGLVGTQYF. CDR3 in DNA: TGTGCCACCAGCAGAGATAGGGGACTAGTGGGAACCCAGTACTTC. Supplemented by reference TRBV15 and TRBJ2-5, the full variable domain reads DAMVIQNPRYQVTQFGKPVTLSCSQTLNHNVMYWYQQKSSQAPKLLFHYYDKDFNNEADTPDNFQSRRPNTSFCFLDIRSPGLGDTAMYLCATSRDRGLVGTQYFGPGTRLLVL.

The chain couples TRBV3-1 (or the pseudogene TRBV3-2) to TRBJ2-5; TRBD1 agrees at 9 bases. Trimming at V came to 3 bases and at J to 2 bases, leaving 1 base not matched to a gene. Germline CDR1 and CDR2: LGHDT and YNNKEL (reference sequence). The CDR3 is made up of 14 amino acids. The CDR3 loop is CASSHGQGQETQYF. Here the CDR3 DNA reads TGTGCCAGCAGCCACGGACAGGGGCAAGAGACCCAGTACTTC.

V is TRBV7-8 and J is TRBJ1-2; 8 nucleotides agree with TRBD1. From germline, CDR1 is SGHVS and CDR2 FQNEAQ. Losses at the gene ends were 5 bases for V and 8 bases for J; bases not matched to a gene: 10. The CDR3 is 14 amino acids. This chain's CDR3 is CASSIITGGGGYTF. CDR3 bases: TGTGCCAGCAGCATTATTACAGGGGGAGGAGGCTACACCTTC.

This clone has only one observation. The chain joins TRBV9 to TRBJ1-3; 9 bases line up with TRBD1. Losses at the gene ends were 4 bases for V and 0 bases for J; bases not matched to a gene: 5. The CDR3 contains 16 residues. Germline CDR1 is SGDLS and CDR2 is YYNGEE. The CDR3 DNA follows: TGTGCCAGCAGCCCGGAGACAGGGGGCTCTGGAAACACCATATATTTT. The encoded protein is CASSPETGGSGNTIYF.

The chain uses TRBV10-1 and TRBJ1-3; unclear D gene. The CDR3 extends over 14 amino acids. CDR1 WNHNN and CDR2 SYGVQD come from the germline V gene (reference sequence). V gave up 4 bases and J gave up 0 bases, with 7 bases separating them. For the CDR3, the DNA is TGCGCCAGCAGTGCACAGCTCTCTGGAAACACCATATATTTT. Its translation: CASSAQLSGNTIYF.

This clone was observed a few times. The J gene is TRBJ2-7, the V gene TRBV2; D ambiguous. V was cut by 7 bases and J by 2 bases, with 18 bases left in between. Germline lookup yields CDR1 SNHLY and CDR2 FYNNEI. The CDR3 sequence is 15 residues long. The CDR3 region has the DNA TGTGCCAGCAAGCCCCCCCCTGACGTAACCTACGAGCAGTACTTC. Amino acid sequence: CASKPPPDVTYEQYF.

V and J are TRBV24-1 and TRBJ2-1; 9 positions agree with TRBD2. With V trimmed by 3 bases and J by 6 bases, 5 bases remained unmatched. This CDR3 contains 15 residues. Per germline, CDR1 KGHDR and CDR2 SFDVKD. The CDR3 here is CATSDRLAVFNEQFF. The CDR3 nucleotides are TGTGCCACCAGTGATAGACTAGCGGTCTTCAATGAGCAGTTCTTC.

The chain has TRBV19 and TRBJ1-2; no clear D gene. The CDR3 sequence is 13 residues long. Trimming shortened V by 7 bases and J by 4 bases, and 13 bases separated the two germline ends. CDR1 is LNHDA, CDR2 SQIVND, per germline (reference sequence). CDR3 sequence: CASTLAGFYGYTF. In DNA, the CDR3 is TGTGCCAGTACATTAGCCGGATTCTATGGCTACACCTTC.

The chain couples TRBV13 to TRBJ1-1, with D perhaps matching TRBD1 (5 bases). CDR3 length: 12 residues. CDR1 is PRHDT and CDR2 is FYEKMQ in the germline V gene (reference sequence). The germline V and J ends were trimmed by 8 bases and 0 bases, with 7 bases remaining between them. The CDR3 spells CASGALNTEAFF. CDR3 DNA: TGTGCCAGCGGGGCCCTGAACACTGAAGCTTTCTTT.

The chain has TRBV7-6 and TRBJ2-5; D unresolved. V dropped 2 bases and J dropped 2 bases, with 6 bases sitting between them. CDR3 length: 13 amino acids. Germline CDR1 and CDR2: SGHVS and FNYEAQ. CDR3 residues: CASSLSSQETQYF. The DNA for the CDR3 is TGTGCCAGCAGCTTAAGCTCTCAAGAGACCCAGTACTTC. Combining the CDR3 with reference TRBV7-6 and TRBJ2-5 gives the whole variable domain GAGVSQSPRYKVTKRGQDVALRCDPISGHVSLYWYRQALGQGPEFLTYFNYEAQQDKSGLPNDRFSAERPEGSISTLTIQRTEQRDSAMYRCASSLSSQETQYFGPGTRLLVL.

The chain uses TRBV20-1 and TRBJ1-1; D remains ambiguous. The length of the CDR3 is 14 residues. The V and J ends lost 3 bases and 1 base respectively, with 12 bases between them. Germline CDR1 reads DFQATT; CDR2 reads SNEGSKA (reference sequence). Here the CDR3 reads CSASGSRGNTEAFF. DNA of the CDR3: TGCAGTGCTAGTGGATCCCGGGGGAACACTGAAGCTTTCTTT.

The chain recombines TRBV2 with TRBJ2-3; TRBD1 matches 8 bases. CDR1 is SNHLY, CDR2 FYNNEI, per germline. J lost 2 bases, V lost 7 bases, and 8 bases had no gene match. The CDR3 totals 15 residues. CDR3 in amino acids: CASTELQGATDTQYF. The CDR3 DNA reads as TGTGCCAGCACTGAGCTCCAGGGGGCCACAGATACGCAGTATTTT.

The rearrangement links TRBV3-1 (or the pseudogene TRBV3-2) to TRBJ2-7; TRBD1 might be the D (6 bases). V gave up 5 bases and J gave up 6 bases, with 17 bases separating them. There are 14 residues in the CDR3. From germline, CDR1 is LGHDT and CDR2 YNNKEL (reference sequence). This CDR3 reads CASSFAGQGSEQYV. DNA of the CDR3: TGTGCCAGCAGCTTTGCAGGGCAGGGGAGCGAGCAGTACGTC.

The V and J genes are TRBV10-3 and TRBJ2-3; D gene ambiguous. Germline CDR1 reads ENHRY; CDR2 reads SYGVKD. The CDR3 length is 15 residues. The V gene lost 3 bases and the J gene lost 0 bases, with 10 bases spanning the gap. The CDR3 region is CAISDEQSSTDTQYF. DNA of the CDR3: TGTGCCATCAGTGATGAACAGTCTAGCACAGATACGCAGTATTTT.

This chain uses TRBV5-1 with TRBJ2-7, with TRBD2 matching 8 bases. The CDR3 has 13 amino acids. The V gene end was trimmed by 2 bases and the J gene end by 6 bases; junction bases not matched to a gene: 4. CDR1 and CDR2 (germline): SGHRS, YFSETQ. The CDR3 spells CASSLGGGSEQYF. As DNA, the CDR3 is TGCGCCAGCAGCTTAGGCGGGGGGAGCGAGCAGTACTTC.